The 8 T cell receptor beta chains below were found in one sample sequenced in a study of blood T cells in healthy people across ages. It was with a sample-barcoded 5' primer and a J-beta primer mix that a second PCR of about 6 to 11 cycles was run. TCRdb re-derived calls from the 5' RACE reads in MiXCR, one entry per CDR3 protein. The sample lists approximately 1,700,000 distinct CDR3 sequences; more than 35% were seen once. Sequenced sample: blood. The source is a human donor in good health.

Only one count was recorded for this clonotype. The CDR3 ends on some other residue instead of the conserved phenylalanine or tryptophan, so this is likely a read error. The rearrangement joins TRBV27 to TRBJ2-1; the D call may be TRBD1 or TRBD2 (5 bases each). The J call may not be correct, given that the DNA end is closer to TRBJ2-7. Germline CDR1 and CDR2: MNHEY and SMNVEV (reference sequence). This CDR3 has 13 residues. The CDR3 loop reads CASRPGPYYEQYL. DNA of the CDR3: TGTGCCAGCAGACCGGGACCCTACTACGAGCAGTACTTA.

This clonotype occurred once. The chain carries TRBV5-1 and TRBJ2-1, with 7 bases lining up with TRBD1. The CDR3 totals 14 residues. Germline V gene sequence: CDR1 SGHRS, CDR2 YFSETQ. V shed 2 bases and J 8 bases; nucleotides not matched to a gene: 7. CDR3 residues: CASSFRTGLDEQFF. CDR3 sequence (DNA): TGCGCCAGCAGCTTTCGGACAGGTCTAGATGAGCAGTTCTTC.

The rearrangement joins TRBV11-1 to TRBJ2-3, with 9 bases identical to TRBD2. Trimming took 2 bases from V and 4 from J; bases not matched to a gene: 10. The V gene's germline CDR1 is SGHAT and CDR2 FQDESV (reference sequence). This CDR3 is built from 17 residues. In DNA form, the CDR3 reads TGTGCCAGCAGCTTAATGAGGGTAGCGGGAGACGCAGATACGCAGTATTTT. Translation: CASSLMRVAGDADTQYF.

The chain employs TRBV29-1 and TRBJ2-5, with 8 bases matching TRBD1. The end of the DNA aligns better with TRBJ2-1, so the J call may be wrong. Germline values: CDR1 SQVTM, CDR2 ANQGSEA. This CDR3 comprises 12 residues. Here the CDR3 DNA reads TGCAGCGTTTACAGGGGGGAAGAGACCCAGTTCTTC. Translating it yields CSVYRGEETQFF.

The chain combines TRBV7-9 with TRBJ1-1; 7 bases map to TRBD1. CDR3 length: 12 amino acids. J lost 10 bases, V lost 5 bases, and 7 bases had no gene match. Looked up from germline, CDR1 is SEHNR and CDR2 is FQNEAQ (reference sequence). The CDR3 loop is CASSPPTGIAFF. CDR3 in DNA: TGTGCCAGCAGCCCCCCGACAGGGATAGCTTTCTTT. Using reference TRBV7-9 and TRBJ1-1 for the parts outside the CDR3, the full variable domain is DTGVSQNPRHKITKRGQNVTFRCDPISEHNRLYWYRQTLGQGPEFLTYFQNEAQLEKSRLLSDRFSAERPKGSFSTLEIQRTEQGDSAMYLCASSPPTGIAFFGQGTRLTVV.

The gene calls are TRBV3-1 and TRBJ2-3; D is ambiguous. Germline V gives CDR1 LGHDT, CDR2 YNNKEL (reference sequence). The CDR3 contains 16 residues. V was trimmed by 4 bases and J by 2 bases, leaving 16 bases between them. The CDR3 region is CASSLRVASNTDTQYF. The CDR3 nucleotides read TGTGCCAGCAGCCTAAGGGTGGCAAGTAACACAGATACGCAGTATTTT.

The chain joins TRBV6-5 to TRBJ2-5, with D tentatively TRBD1 or TRBD2 (5 bases each). This CDR3 has 18 residues. From germline, CDR1 is MNHEY and CDR2 SVGAGI. Trimming shortened V by 0 bases and J by 5 bases, and 22 bases separated the two germline ends. The CDR3 DNA reads TGTGCCAGCAGTTACTCATATCCCTCGGGACCCTACGGGGAGACCCAGTACTTC. It encodes CASSYSYPSGPYGETQYF.

This clonotype turned up a few times. J is TRBJ2-4 and V is TRBV5-1, with D unresolved. The closer fit of TRBJ2-7 to the DNA end suggests the J call may be wrong. Germline V gene data show CDR1 as SGHRS and CDR2 as YFSETQ. The CDR3 totals 14 residues. The CDR3 reads CASSWTPTGYEQYF. The CDR3 DNA is TGCGCCAGCAGCTGGACGCCTACTGGATACGAGCAGTACTTC.